A single sample gave rise to the 9 T cell receptor beta chains below, sequenced in a study of blood T cell repertoires in COVID-19. The table came from immunoSEQ multiplex PCR; TCRdb's copy has only in-frame clones and leaves some out. Here the sample spans more than 25,000 clones, over 75% being singletons. Sequencing was carried out using peripheral blood. The source of these receptors is an elderly man with acute or convalescent COVID-19.

The V gene is TRBV6-5, the J gene TRBJ2-7; D might be TRBD2 (6 bases). V shed 6 bases and J shed 9 bases, with 15 bases lying between them. The CDR3 sequence is 12 residues long. The germline gives CDR1 MNHEY, CDR2 SVGAGI. The CDR3 here is CASSPGWGGQYF. The CDR3 region has the DNA TGTGCCAGCAGCCCGGGGTGGGGAGGGCAGTACTTC.

The chain has TRBV7-2 and TRBJ1-6, with D perhaps TRBD1 (6 bases). Trimming removed 1 base from V and 7 bases from J, with 14 bases in between. Germline V gives CDR1 SGHTA, CDR2 FQGNSA. This CDR3 has 16 residues. The CDR3 here is CASSLVGGTDNSPLHF. The DNA of the CDR3 is TGTGCCAGCAGCTTAGTTGGGGGCACCGACAATTCACCCCTCCACTTT.

V usage is TRBV6-5 and J usage is TRBJ1-1; possible D gene TRBD1, 6 bases. This CDR3 comprises 15 residues. Trimming stripped 7 bases from V and 5 bases from J, with 20 bases between. CDR1 MNHEY and CDR2 SVGAGI come from the germline V gene. CDR3 DNA sequence: TGTGCCAGCATCTCCATCAGGGGCTCAGGAACTGAAGCTTTCTTT. As protein: CASISIRGSGTEAFF.

The chain couples TRBV11-2 to TRBJ1-4; 7 bases agree with TRBD1. Trimming removed 4 bases from V and 3 bases from J; junction bases left unmatched: 5. Looked up from germline, CDR1 is SGHAT and CDR2 is FQNNGV. The length of the CDR3 is 15 residues. This CDR3 reads CASSYGTVANEKLFF. In DNA form, the CDR3 reads TGTGCCAGCAGCTACGGGACAGTAGCTAATGAAAAACTGTTTTTT.

The chain uses TRBV7-2 and TRBJ2-7; 7 nucleotides agree with TRBD2. The germline gives CDR1 SGHTA, CDR2 FQGNSA. The CDR3 loop spans 17 amino acids. With 5 bases clipped from V and 1 base from J, the junction kept 14 bases outside the gene matches. The CDR3 bases are TGTGCCAGCAGCCAAACCCATCGACTAGCACATTCCTACGAGCAGTACTTC. Its protein product is CASSQTHRLAHSYEQYF.

The CDR3 nucleotides read TGTGCCAGCAGTATCCATGAACTATATGAAGCTTTCTTT. Translating gives CASSIHELYEAFF. The J gene is TRBJ1-1, the V gene TRBV12-3 or TRBV12-4; no clear D gene. Trimming pared 5 bases from V and 7 bases from J, leaving 14 bases between. The CDR3 extends over 13 amino acids.

CDR3: CASSAPGQGLGYGYTF. The CDR3 DNA follows: TGTGCCAGCAGCGCCCCGGGACAGGGGCTAGGCTATGGCTACACCTTC. The V and J genes are TRBV9 and TRBJ1-2, with 10 bases identical to TRBD1. This CDR3 has 16 residues. The V gene end was trimmed by 3 bases and the J gene end by 4 bases; junction bases not matched to a gene: 9. Germline loops: CDR1 SGDLS, CDR2 YYNGEE.

The chain links TRBV4-2 to TRBJ2-1, with TRBD2 identical over 13 bases. This CDR3 is 18 amino acids long. Germline V lookup: CDR1 LGHNA, CDR2 YNFKEQ. Trimming removed 0 bases from V and 7 bases from J; junction bases left unmatched: 9. As DNA, the CDR3 is TGTGCCAGCAGCCAAGATCGAACTAGCGGGGGGGCCGGGAATGAGCAGTTCTTC. Its translation: CASSQDRTSGGAGNEQFF.

V and J are TRBV5-1 and TRBJ2-5; D might be TRBD2 (6 bases). Trimming left V 0 bases short and J 5 bases short, with 11 bases between. Germline V gene lookup returns CDR1 SGHRS and CDR2 YFSETQ. This CDR3 comprises 14 residues. DNA of the CDR3: TGCGCCAGCAGCTTGGTAGGTGCGGGGGAGACCCAGTACTTC. Residues: CASSLVGAGETQYF.